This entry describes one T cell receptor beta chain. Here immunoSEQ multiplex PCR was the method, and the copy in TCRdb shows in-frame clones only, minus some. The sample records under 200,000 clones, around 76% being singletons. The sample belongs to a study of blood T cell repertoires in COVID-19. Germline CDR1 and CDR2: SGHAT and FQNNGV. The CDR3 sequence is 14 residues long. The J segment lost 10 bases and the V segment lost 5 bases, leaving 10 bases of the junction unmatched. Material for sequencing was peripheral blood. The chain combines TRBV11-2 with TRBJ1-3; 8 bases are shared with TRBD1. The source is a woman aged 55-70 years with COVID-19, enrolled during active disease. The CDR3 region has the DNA TGTGCCAGCAGCGGGACAGGTCTCGGGGGGACCATATATTTT. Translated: CASSGTGLGGTIYF.